This T cell receptor beta chain was recovered during a study of vaccination and CD4 T cells after COVID-19. Overall study: The convalescents included six males and four females, and among them two were Hispanic while seven were Caucasian. Cells were stimulated with overlapping spike peptide pools from SARS-CoV-2, HCoV-NL63, HCoV-OC43 and HCoV-229E.

The length of the CDR3 is 12 residues. CDR1 and CDR2 from the germline V gene are KGHSH and LQKENI. Trimming cost V 4 bases and J 3 bases, with 6 bases left between them. Study-level points and caveats: Among those convalescent, a median about 85% of reactive clones emerged solely post-vaccination.

The Oncomine TCR Beta short-read assay sequenced DNA from cultured CD4+ T cells. A single record per CDR3 protein comes from TCRdb applying MiXCR to the PCR reads. The profile shows about 6,900 distinct CDR3 sequences, roughly 23% of them singletons. For this clonotype: The antigen remains unidentified.

Treatment: approximately nine-day PBMC culture with coronavirus spike peptide pools or control peptides (ViraFEST assay). CD4+ T lymphocytes from the unexposed donor were collected before the COVID-19 pandemic (2011-2018). Peptide pool stimulation in ViraFEST expanded antigen-specific T cells, whose TCRs were then sequenced. The TCR comes from a human donor in good health. The V and J genes are TRBV18 and TRBJ1-1, with D unresolved. Sequencing was carried out using CD4+ T cells from blood, cultured in vitro. Here the CDR3 DNA reads TGTGCCAGCTCACTTCGACACACTGAAGCTTTCTTT. Translated, it gives CASSLRHTEAFF.